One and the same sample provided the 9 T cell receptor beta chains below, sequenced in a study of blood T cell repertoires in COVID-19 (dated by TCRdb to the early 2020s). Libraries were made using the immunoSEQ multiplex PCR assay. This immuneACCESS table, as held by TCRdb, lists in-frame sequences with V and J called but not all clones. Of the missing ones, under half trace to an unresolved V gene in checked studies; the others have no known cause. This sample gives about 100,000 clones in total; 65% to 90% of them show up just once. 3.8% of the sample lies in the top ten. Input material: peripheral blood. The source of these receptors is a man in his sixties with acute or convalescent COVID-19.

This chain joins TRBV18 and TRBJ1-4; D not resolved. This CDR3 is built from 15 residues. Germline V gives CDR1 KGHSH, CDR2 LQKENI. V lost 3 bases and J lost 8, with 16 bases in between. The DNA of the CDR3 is TGTGCCAGCTCACCCACGTATGGCAGGCCGGAAAAACTGTTTTTT. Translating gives CASSPTYGRPEKLFF.

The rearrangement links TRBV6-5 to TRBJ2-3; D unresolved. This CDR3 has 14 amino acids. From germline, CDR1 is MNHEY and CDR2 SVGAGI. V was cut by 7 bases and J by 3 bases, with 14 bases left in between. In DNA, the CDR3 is TGTGCCAGCATCCGGGTCAGCAAGACAGATACGCAGTATTTT. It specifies CASIRVSKTDTQYF.

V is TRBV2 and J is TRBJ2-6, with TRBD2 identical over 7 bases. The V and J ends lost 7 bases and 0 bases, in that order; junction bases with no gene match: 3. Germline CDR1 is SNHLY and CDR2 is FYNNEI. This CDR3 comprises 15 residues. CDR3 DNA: TGTGCCAGCAAAAGGGAGGGCTCTGGGGCCAACGTCCTGACTTTC. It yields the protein CASKREGSGANVLTF.

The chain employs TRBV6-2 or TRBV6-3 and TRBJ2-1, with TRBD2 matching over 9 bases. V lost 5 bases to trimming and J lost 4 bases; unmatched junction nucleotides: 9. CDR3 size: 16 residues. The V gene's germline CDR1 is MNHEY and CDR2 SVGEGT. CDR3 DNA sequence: TGTGCCAGCAGTCGTCCCGCGGGGGGGGTTTACAATGAGCAGTTCTTC. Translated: CASSRPAGGVYNEQFF.

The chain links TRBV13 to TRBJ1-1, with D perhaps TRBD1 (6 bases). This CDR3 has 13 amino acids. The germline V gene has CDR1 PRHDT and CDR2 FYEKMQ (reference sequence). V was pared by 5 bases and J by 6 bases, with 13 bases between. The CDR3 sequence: CASSRGRGAEAFF. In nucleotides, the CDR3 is TGTGCCAGCAGCCGGGGCAGGGGCGCTGAAGCTTTCTTT.

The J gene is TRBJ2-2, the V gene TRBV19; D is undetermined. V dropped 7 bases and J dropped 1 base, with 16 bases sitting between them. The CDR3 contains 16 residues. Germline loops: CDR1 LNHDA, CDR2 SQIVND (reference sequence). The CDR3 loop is CASNPRETRNTGELFF. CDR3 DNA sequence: TGTGCCAGTAACCCACGAGAGACAAGGAACACCGGGGAGCTGTTTTTT. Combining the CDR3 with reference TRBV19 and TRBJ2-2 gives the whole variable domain DGGITQSPKYLFRKEGQNVTLSCEQNLNHDAMYWYRQDPGQGLRLIYYSQIVNDFQKGDIAEGYSVSREKKESFPLTVTSAQKNPTAFYLCASNPRETRNTGELFFGEGSRLTVL.

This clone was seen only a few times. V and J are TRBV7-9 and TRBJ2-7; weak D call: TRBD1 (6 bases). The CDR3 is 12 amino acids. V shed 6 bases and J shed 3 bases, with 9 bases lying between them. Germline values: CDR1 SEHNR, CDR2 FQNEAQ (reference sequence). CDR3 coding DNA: TGTGCCAGCAGTCCCAGGGGCTACGAGCAGTACTTC. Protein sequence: CASSPRGYEQYF.

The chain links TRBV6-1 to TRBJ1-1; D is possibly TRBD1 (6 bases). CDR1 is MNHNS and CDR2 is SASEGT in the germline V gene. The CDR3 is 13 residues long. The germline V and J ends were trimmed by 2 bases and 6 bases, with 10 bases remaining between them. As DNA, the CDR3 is TGTGCCAGCAGTGAAAACAGGGTCTCTGAAGCTTTCTTT. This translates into CASSENRVSEAFF.

The CDR3 is CASSRRRGVHYGYTF. The CDR3 coding sequence is TGTGCCAGCAGCAGACGCAGGGGGGTACACTATGGCTACACCTTC. This rearrangement joins TRBV7-2 to TRBJ1-2, with TRBD1 matching over 7 bases. This CDR3 comprises 15 residues. Germline-derived CDR1 and CDR2 are SGHTA and FQGNSA. Trimming at V came to 5 bases and at J to 3 bases, leaving 9 bases not matched to a gene.